This is a list of T cell receptor beta chains from one sample in a study of CD8 T cells in Susac syndrome. TCRdb fed the immunoSEQ multiplex PCR reads into MiXCR, producing one record per CDR3 protein. Found here are approximately 190,000 distinct CDR3 sequences, nearly 97% of them singletons; the top ten hold 0.098%. The specimen sequenced was CD4+ T cells from PBMCs. The origin of the receptors is a human donor with Susac syndrome. The CDR3 runs from the conserved cysteine through the conserved F or W. D genes are given only for firm matches. Clone size appears in some rows only: once, few, many, or a class for an expanded clone.

d_gene	v_gene	abundance	j_gene	CDR3aa	CDR3nt
-	TRBV5-1	-	TRBJ1-2	CASSYGGRGANYGYTF	TGCGCCAGCAGCTATGGTGGACGGGGGGCTAACTATGGCTACACCTTC
TRBD1	TRBV10-3	-	TRBJ2-1	CAISGGTGSYNEQFF	TGTGCCATCAGTGGCGGGACAGGGTCGTACAATGAGCAGTTCTTC
-	TRBV20-1	-	TRBJ1-5	CSARGRDTTEPQHF	TGCAGTGCTAGAGGCAGAGACACCACGGAGCCCCAGCATTTT
-	TRBV5-4	-	TRBJ1-1	CASQSRGETEAFF	TGTGCCAGCCAATCGCGGGGGGAGACTGAAGCTTTCTTT
-	TRBV12-3/TRBV12-4	-	TRBJ2-4	CASSWGKHQYF	TGTGCCAGCAGTTGGGGCAAGCATCAGTACTTC
TRBD1	TRBV7-8	-	TRBJ1-2	CASSLGQGFYGYTF	TGTGCCAGCAGCTTGGGACAGGGGTTCTATGGCTACACCTTC
-	TRBV14	-	TRBJ2-1	CASSQVVGVSYNEQFF	TGTGCCAGCAGCCAAGTCGTCGGTGTCTCGTACAATGAGCAGTTCTTC
-	TRBV24-1	-	TRBJ2-1	CATSDAGPSSYNEQFF	TGTGCCACCAGTGACGCCGGCCCCAGCTCCTACAATGAGCAGTTCTTC
-	TRBV5-1	-	TRBJ1-1	CASSLDGGTEAFF	TGCGCCAGCAGCTTGGATGGGGGCACTGAAGCTTTCTTT
-	TRBV29-1	-	TRBJ1-1	CSVEEGQNTEAFF	TGCAGCGTTGAAGAGGGGCAGAACACTGAAGCTTTCTTT
TRBD1	TRBV7-2	once	TRBJ1-4	CASSLAGQGTNEKLFF	TGTGCCAGCAGCTTAGCGGGACAGGGAACTAATGAAAAACTGTTTTTT
TRBD1	TRBV5-4	-	TRBJ2-5	CASSRNPRGQGETQYF	TGTGCCAGCAGCCGTAACCCCAGGGGGCAGGGAGAGACCCAGTACTTC
-	TRBV12-3/TRBV12-4	-	TRBJ2-4	CASSFGQGRDIQYF	TGTGCCAGCAGTTTTGGGCAGGGGAGGGACATTCAGTACTTC
TRBD1	TRBV5-6	-	TRBJ2-1	CASSWTGGLNNEQFF	TGTGCCAGCAGCTGGACAGGGGGACTTAACAATGAGCAGTTCTTC
TRBD1	TRBV12-3/TRBV12-4	-	TRBJ1-5	CASRDQGAIGNQPQHF	TGTGCCAGCAGAGATCAGGGGGCGATTGGCAATCAGCCCCAGCATTTT
-	TRBV18	-	TRBJ2-1	CASSPLELEARGQFF	TGTGCCAGCTCACCACTAGAATTAGAGGCTCGGGGGCAGTTCTTC
TRBD1	TRBV3-1	-	TRBJ1-2	CASTQQGRNNGYTF	TGTGCCAGCACCCAACAGGGGCGAAACAATGGCTACACCTTC
-	TRBV30	-	TRBJ1-1	CAWRQGPNTEAFF	TGTGCCTGGAGACAGGGACCGAACACTGAAGCTTTCTTT
-	TRBV4-1	-	TRBJ1-6	CASSQDLNNSPLHF	TGCGCCAGCAGCCAAGATTTGAATAATTCACCCCTCCACTTT
-	TRBV20-1	-	TRBJ1-6	CSATASGDVRSPLHF	TGCAGTGCTACAGCCTCAGGGGACGTCCGCTCACCCCTCCACTTT
-	TRBV30	-	TRBJ1-1	CAWSVWGTDTEAFF	TGTGCCTGGAGTGTATGGGGGACGGACACTGAAGCTTTCTTT
-	TRBV30	-	TRBJ2-5	CAWSVLGAAQETQYF	TGTGCCTGGAGTGTACTTGGAGCGGCCCAAGAGACCCAGTACTTC
-	TRBV4-2	-	TRBJ1-2	CASSQVSSGANYGYTF	TGTGCCAGCAGCCAAGTTAGCTCGGGAGCTAACTATGGCTACACCTTC
TRBD1	TRBV24-1	-	TRBJ2-7	CATSELVRVKPPKPGQTSYEQYF	TGTGCCACCAGTGAACTGGTTCGGGTGAAACCTCCGAAACCGGGACAGACCTCCTACGAGCAGTACTTC
-	TRBV7-8	-	TRBJ2-1	CASSLAISRNEQFF	TGTGCCAGCAGCTTAGCGATTTCCAGGAATGAGCAGTTCTTC
TRBD1	TRBV12-3/TRBV12-4	-	TRBJ1-5	CASSWGSQGVHQPQHF	TGTGCCAGCAGTTGGGGCAGCCAGGGGGTGCATCAGCCCCAGCATTTT
-	TRBV20-1	-	TRBJ2-5	CSALQGGETQYF	TGCAGTGCTTTACAGGGTGGGGAGACCCAGTACTTC
-	TRBV30	-	TRBJ1-6	CAWSVLMGSTSYNSPLHF	TGTGCCTGGAGTGTACTTATGGGATCTACCTCCTATAATTCACCCCTCCACTTT
-	TRBV6-5	-	TRBJ2-2	CASRTPGTGELFF	TGTGCCAGCAGAACACCGGGGACCGGGGAGCTGTTTTTT
TRBD1	TRBV30	-	TRBJ1-5	CAWGTGDQPQHF	TGTGCCTGGGGGACAGGAGATCAGCCCCAGCATTTT
-	TRBV3-1	few	TRBJ1-2	CASSQARASRYTF	TGTGCCAGCAGCCAAGCCCGGGCTTCTCGCTACACCTTC
-	TRBV2	-	TRBJ1-5	CASSRTAHQPQHF	TGTGCCAGCAGTCGGACAGCTCATCAGCCCCAGCATTTT
-	TRBV3-1	-	TRBJ2-7	CASSQDPRGYEQYF	TGTGCCAGCAGCCAAGACCCCAGGGGCTACGAGCAGTACTTC
TRBD1	TRBV20-1	-	TRBJ1-5	CSARVVGTGGNQPQHF	TGCAGTGCTAGAGTCGTGGGGACAGGTGGAAATCAGCCCCAGCATTTT
-	TRBV30	-	TRBJ2-3	CAWRQGVGDTQYF	TGTGCCTGGAGACAGGGTGTTGGCGATACGCAGTATTTT
TRBD2	TRBV7-2	once	TRBJ2-7	CASSLTSGDFTYEQYF	TGTGCCAGCAGCTTAACTAGCGGGGATTTTACCTACGAGCAGTACTTC
-	TRBV12-3/TRBV12-4	once	TRBJ1-5	CASSGDGRVSQHF	TGTGCCAGCAGTGGGGATGGAAGGGTGTCCCAGCATTTT
TRBD1	TRBV29-1	-	TRBJ1-2	CSVEGTGYYGYTF	TGCAGCGTTGAAGGGACAGGGTACTATGGCTACACCTTC
-	TRBV7-6	-	TRBJ2-3	CASSRWTVTDTQYF	TGTGCCAGCAGCCGCTGGACAGTCACAGATACGCAGTATTTT
-	TRBV11-2	-	TRBJ2-1	CASSFAVIYNEQFF	TGTGCCAGCAGCTTCGCAGTGATCTACAATGAGCAGTTCTTC
-	TRBV9	-	TRBJ1-6	CASSDSSGPSPLHF	TGTGCCAGCAGCGATTCAAGTGGTCCGTCACCCCTCCACTTT
-	TRBV18	-	TRBJ2-5	CASSPPGANQETQYF	TGTGCCAGCTCACCCCCGGGAGCCAATCAAGAGACCCAGTACTTC
-	TRBV9	-	TRBJ2-1	CASSVEGRGSFNEQFF	TGTGCCAGCAGCGTAGAGGGCAGAGGATCGTTCAATGAGCAGTTCTTC
TRBD1	TRBV30	-	TRBJ1-6	CAWSWDRVNSPLHF	TGTGCCTGGAGTTGGGACAGGGTTAATTCACCCCTCCACTTT
TRBD1	TRBV6-5	-	TRBJ2-7	CASSSAGTGGYEQYF	TGTGCCAGCAGTTCCGCCGGGACAGGGGGCTACGAGCAGTACTTC
TRBD1	TRBV20-1	-	TRBJ2-1	CSALNRDRGRGEQFF	TGCAGTGCCCTCAACCGGGACAGGGGGCGAGGGGAGCAGTTCTTC
TRBD1	TRBV18	once	TRBJ1-1	CASSPWTGENTEAFF	TGTGCCAGCTCACCTTGGACAGGGGAGAACACTGAAGCTTTCTTT
-	TRBV2	-	TRBJ1-5	CASSEVRGQPQHF	TGTGCCAGCAGTGAAGTGAGGGGTCAGCCCCAGCATTTT
-	TRBV20-1	-	TRBJ2-3	CSARDVWGQVTDTQYF	TGCAGTGCTAGAGATGTCTGGGGGCAAGTTACAGATACGCAGTATTTT
-	TRBV29-1	-	TRBJ2-7	CSVAQSIPYEQYF	TGCAGCGTTGCGCAGTCTATACCCTACGAGCAGTACTTC
-	TRBV6-2/TRBV6-3	-	TRBJ2-5	CASSRGPRNGETQYF	TGTGCCAGCAGTCGTGGCCCACGGAACGGAGAGACCCAGTACTTC
TRBD1	TRBV5-1	-	TRBJ2-3	CASSPGQITDTQYF	TGCGCCAGCTCTCCGGGACAGATCACAGATACGCAGTATTTT
TRBD2	TRBV27	-	TRBJ2-1	CASSFAGLSLPLRYNEQFF	TGTGCCAGCAGTTTCGCGGGACTAAGCCTCCCGCTGAGGTACAATGAGCAGTTCTTC
-	TRBV5-6	-	TRBJ1-5	CASSLLGGSNQPQHF	TGTGCCAGCAGCTTGTTGGGGGGAAGCAATCAGCCCCAGCATTTT
-	TRBV10-3	-	TRBJ1-1	CAISVQGNTEAFF	TGTGCCATCAGTGTTCAGGGGAACACTGAAGCTTTCTTT